This T cell receptor beta chain originates from a study of T cells in localized non-small cell lung cancer. Sequencing was performed with immunoSEQ multiplex PCR; in TCRdb, only in-frame clones are kept and a portion is missing. Of 15,000 to 25,000 clones listed, roughly 90% were seen once; the top ten hold roughly 9.1%. This clone appeared a single time. CDR1 is SGHDN and CDR2 is FVKESK in the germline V gene. Trimming removed 3 bases at V and 13 bases at J, with 10 bases between. CDR3 length: 12 amino acids. V is TRBV14 and J is TRBJ1-6; the D is unclear. The sequencing here drew on peripheral blood, taken before any cancer treatment. The source is a man aged 35 to 69 with stage I lung adenocarcinoma. CDR3 protein: CASSQAAGPLHF. In nucleotides, the CDR3 is TGTGCCAGCAGCCAGGCCGCCGGGCCCCTCCACTTT.